The rows below give T cell receptor beta chains drawn from one sample of a study of identical twins. Each CDR3 protein is one row after TCRdb ran MiXCR on the 5' RACE reads. The top ten hold approximately 6.5% of the sample, which has 310,000 or so distinct CDR3 sequences, around 9.7% seen once. The sample was also linked to a second study, of yellow fever vaccine responses in identical twins.

Sequencing was done on a sample of CD8+ T cells sorted from blood. Source of these receptors: a woman aged 18-29 years in good health. Both conserved end residues are part of each CDR3. Fields, in order: J gene, clone size, D gene, CDR3 length, V gene, CDR3 DNA, CDR3 protein. D genes are given only for firm matches. Not every row has a clone size; where given, it reads once, few, many or a size class.

TRBJ2-7 many TRBD1 14 TRBV15 TGTGCCACCAGCCTAGGACAGGCCTCCTACGAGCAGTACTTC CATSLGQASYEQYF
TRBJ2-7 few TRBD2 16 TRBV20-1 TGCAGTGCTACGGGACTAGCGGGGGATCTTTCCTACGAGCAGTACTTC CSATGLAGDLSYEQYF
TRBJ2-5 few NA 15 TRBV4-1 TGCGCCAGCAGCCAAGCGGCGGGGATGGGAGAGACCCAGTACTTC CASSQAAGMGETQYF
TRBJ2-5 few TRBD2 16 TRBV6-5 TGTGCCAGCAGTAACCCTAGCGGGAGTAGGAGGGAGACCCAGTACTTC CASSNPSGSRRETQYF
TRBJ1-2 many NA 14 TRBV29-1 TGCAGCGTTGAAGAGGCAGGGCAGTCCAATGGCTACACCTTC CSVEEAGQSNGYTF
TRBJ2-1 many NA 15 TRBV5-1 TGCGCCAGCAGGGCCGGCGGACAGAACTACAATGAGCAGTTCTTC CASRAGGQNYNEQFF
TRBJ1-1 few NA 17 TRBV9 TGTGCCAGCAGCGTAGGCGCCAAGGGACACCTAAACACTGAAGCTTTCTTT CASSVGAKGHLNTEAFF
TRBJ2-7 NA TRBD1 15 TRBV6-2/TRBV6-3 TGTGCCAGCAGTCTAACAGGGGATGGCTCCTACGAGCAGTACTTC CASSLTGDGSYEQYF
TRBJ2-2 few TRBD1 17 TRBV7-9 TGTGCCAGCAGCTCCGTCCGGCGGACAGGGAACGTCGGGGAGCTGTTTTTT CASSSVRRTGNVGELFF
TRBJ2-3 few TRBD2 14 TRBV12-3/TRBV12-4 TGTGCCAGCACCGTAGCGGGACCCACAGATACGCAGTATTTT CASTVAGPTDTQYF
TRBJ2-3 many NA 14 TRBV5-1 TGCGCCAGCGGAGCCTCAGGACTCACAGATACGCAGTATTTT CASGASGLTDTQYF
TRBJ2-1 few TRBD1 16 TRBV5-1 TGCGCCAGCAGCTTGGAATTGGGACAGAACCGGGTAGGTCAGTTCTTC CASSLELGQNRVGQFF
TRBJ2-5 many NA 15 TRBV3-1 TGTGCCAGCAGCCAAGACCCTAGCTTCGCAGAGACCCAGTACTTC CASSQDPSFAETQYF
TRBJ2-1 NA TRBD2 16 TRBV7-9 TGTGCCAGCAGCCCATCATTAGCGGGTCTCTACAATGAGCAGTTCTTC CASSPSLAGLYNEQFF
TRBJ2-7 many NA 13 TRBV5-1 TGCGCCAGCAGCACTGGACCTCTCTACGAGCAGTACTTC CASSTGPLYEQYF
TRBJ2-2 NA TRBD1 15 TRBV28 TGTGCCAGCAGTTCCCGGACAGGGGGTTATTGGGAGCTGTTTTTT CASSSRTGGYWELFF
TRBJ2-1 few NA 17 TRBV4-1 TGCGCCAGCAGCCATGCCGTCGAGTCTGGGACCTACAATGAGCAGTTCTTC CASSHAVESGTYNEQFF
TRBJ2-1 many NA 17 TRBV6-5 TGTGCCAGCAGTTACTCGGGGGGAGACCCATCCTACAATGAGCAGTTCTTC CASSYSGGDPSYNEQFF
TRBJ1-6 NA NA 13 TRBV12-3/TRBV12-4 TGTGCCAGCAGTTTTGACCCGACTTCACCCCTCCACTTT CASSFDPTSPLHF
TRBJ2-3 few TRBD1 14 TRBV27 TGTGCCAGTTTTGGACAGAACAGGGGAGATACGCAGTATTTT CASFGQNRGDTQYF
TRBJ2-7 NA TRBD2 14 TRBV11-2 TGTGCCAGCAGCTTAGAAGCGGGAGTTAGGGAGCAGTACTTC CASSLEAGVREQYF
TRBJ2-1 many NA 16 TRBV6-1 TGTGCCAGCAGTGATGCTCCACTCGGGGCCTACAATGAGCAGTTCTTC CASSDAPLGAYNEQFF
TRBJ2-7 many NA 12 TRBV29-1 TGCAGTTTTGCGACACAGGGCTACGAGCAGTACTTC CSFATQGYEQYF
TRBJ2-7 many NA 13 TRBV7-9 TGTGCCAGCAGCCGCCGAGATTCGGACGAGCAGTACTTC CASSRRDSDEQYF
TRBJ1-2 NA TRBD1 16 TRBV24-1 TGTGCCACCAGTGGATTTTCGGACAGGGGTCCCTATGGCTACACCTTC CATSGFSDRGPYGYTF
TRBJ2-5 few TRBD2 16 TRBV28 TGTGCCAGCAGTCCGGGACTAGCGATCTACCAAGAGACCCAGTACTTC CASSPGLAIYQETQYF
TRBJ2-3 few TRBD2 18 TRBV4-3 TGCGCCAGCAGCCTTGGACTAGCGGGAGGGTTGAGCACAGATACGCAGTATTTT CASSLGLAGGLSTDTQYF
TRBJ2-7 many NA 13 TRBV4-3 TGCGCCAGCAGCCAAGACGGAAATTACGAGCAGTACTTC CASSQDGNYEQYF
TRBJ2-7 few NA 16 TRBV10-2 TGCGCCAGCAGTGATTTGGTCCGGGACGCGGGCTACGAGCAGTACTTC CASSDLVRDAGYEQYF
TRBJ2-6 few NA 14 TRBV29-1 TGCAGCGTTGAGGGGTTCTCTGGGGCCAACGTCCTGACTTTC CSVEGFSGANVLTF
TRBJ2-1 few TRBD1 15 TRBV7-9 TGTGCCAGCAGCTTAGTGCTCAGGGGGCGCGATGAGCAGTTCTTC CASSLVLRGRDEQFF
TRBJ2-1 many TRBD1 16 TRBV9 TGTGCCAGCAGCGTAGGGGACAGGGGGCGTACCGATGAGCAGTTCTTC CASSVGDRGRTDEQFF
TRBJ1-2 few NA 12 TRBV10-3 TGTGCCATCAGTGAGTCGGGCACTGGCTACACCTTC CAISESGTGYTF
TRBJ2-7 many TRBD1 14 TRBV7-2 TGTGCCAGCAGCTTAGGTGGGACAGGCCCCGAGCAGTACTTC CASSLGGTGPEQYF
TRBJ2-5 NA TRBD2 15 TRBV5-6 TGTGCCAGCAGCCATAGACTAGCTTTGCAAGAGACCCAGTACTTC CASSHRLALQETQYF
TRBJ1-1 NA NA 15 TRBV19 TGTGCCAGTACCACTAGTAGACAGGTCCACACTGAAGCTTTCTTT CASTTSRQVHTEAFF
TRBJ2-1 NA NA 14 TRBV14 TGTGCCAGCAGCCATGTTCCGGGGTACAATGAGCAGTTCTTC CASSHVPGYNEQFF
TRBJ2-7 NA NA 15 TRBV27 TGTGCCAGCAGTATCTCGAGGGCAGGGACCTCCGAGCAGTACTTC CASSISRAGTSEQYF
TRBJ2-3 many NA 13 TRBV4-1 TGCGCCAGCAGCCAAGATTTGGAGGATACGCAGTATTTT CASSQDLEDTQYF
TRBJ2-6 NA NA 16 TRBV7-8 TGTGCCAGCAGCCCAGACGCGATAAATGGGGCCAACGTCCTGACTTTC CASSPDAINGANVLTF
TRBJ2-1 few TRBD1 14 TRBV12-5 TGTGCTAGTGGTTGGATCGGGACAGACCTTGAGCAGTTCTTC CASGWIGTDLEQFF
TRBJ2-1 many TRBD2 17 TRBV7-9 TGTGCCAGCAGCTGGGGTGACGGGGGGAGCTCCTACAATGAGCAGTTCTTC CASSWGDGGSSYNEQFF
TRBJ2-2 few TRBD2 15 TRBV5-6 TGTGCCAGCAGCTCCGGGACTAGCGGGACCGGGGAGCTGTTTTTT CASSSGTSGTGELFF
TRBJ2-3 many NA 13 TRBV29-1 TGCAGCGTTTCCCGATCCGGCACAGATACGCAGTATTTT CSVSRSGTDTQYF
TRBJ2-2 many NA 16 TRBV20-1 TGCAGTGCTAGCGGCCTGGCAAAAGCGAACACCGGGGAGCTGTTTTTT CSASGLAKANTGELFF